Below are 15 T cell receptor beta chains sequenced from a single sample in a study of T-cell memory formation after mild COVID-19. Via MiXCR, TCRdb re-called the 5' RACE reads, giving one row per CDR3 protein. Among fewer than 350,000 distinct CDR3 sequences listed, more than 13% were seen once. Sequenced: PBMCs or a T cell subset sorted from them (not recorded which). These receptors were taken from a man between 18 and 29 years old who had mild COVID-19 (a few samples of this study predate the infection). Cell type and time point are not known.

The chain uses TRBV18 and TRBJ1-4; tentatively, D is TRBD1 (6 bases). The CDR3 is 14 residues long. Germline V gene lookup returns CDR1 KGHSH and CDR2 LQKENI. V gave up 2 bases and J gave up 6 bases, with 10 bases separating them. For the CDR3, the DNA is TGTGCCAGCTCACCAAACGGGGGCCATGAAAAACTGTTTTTT. It codes for CASSPNGGHEKLFF.

At least ten counts were recorded for this clonotype. This chain uses TRBV4-3 with TRBJ2-2; 7 bases align to TRBD1. The CDR3 length is 17 residues. With 3 bases clipped from V and 2 bases from J, the junction kept 9 bases outside the gene matches. Germline assignment: CDR1 LGHNA and CDR2 YSLEER. The CDR3 sequence is CASSQGPGTVNTGELFF. The CDR3 DNA reads TGCGCCAGCAGCCAGGGGCCTGGGACAGTAAACACCGGGGAGCTGTTTTTT.

CDR3 coding DNA: TGTGCCAGCAGCCAGTCTTTTTCGGGAGGCTATGGCTACACCTTC. This codes for CASSQSFSGGYGYTF. This chain connects TRBV3-1 to TRBJ1-2; no clear D. Trimming removed 3 bases at V and 4 bases at J, with 15 bases between. Germline CDR1 is LGHDT and CDR2 is YNNKEL (reference sequence). This CDR3 has 15 amino acids.

This clonotype was detected ten times or more. The rearrangement joins TRBV5-1 to TRBJ2-7; D may be TRBD2 (6 bases). The CDR3 contains 14 residues. Trimming cost V 4 bases and J 3 bases, with 14 bases left between them. CDR1 and CDR2 (germline): SGHRS, YFSETQ. CDR3 amino acids: CASSVAGTHYEQYF. The CDR3 nucleotides read TGCGCCAGCAGCGTAGCCGGGACTCACTACGAGCAGTACTTC.

The chain carries TRBV4-1 and TRBJ2-2, with 8 bases that match TRBD1. Unmatched junction bases numbered 9, after V lost 7 bases and J lost 5 bases. The CDR3 is 15 residues long. Germline V gives CDR1 MGHRA, CDR2 YSYEKL. The CDR3 nucleotides read TGCGCCAGCACCCAGAACAGGGGGTCGACCGGGGAGCTGTTTTTT. As protein: CASTQNRGSTGELFF.

The rearrangement uses TRBV5-1 and TRBJ2-7; 12 positions match TRBD2. Per the germline V gene, CDR1 is SGHRS and CDR2 is YFSETQ. The CDR3 sequence is 14 residues long. Trimming took 1 base from V and 7 from J; bases not matched to a gene: 3. The CDR3 DNA sequence: TGCGCCAGCAGCTTGTCCACTAGCGGGGGGGAGCAGTACTTC. Translation gives CASSLSTSGGEQYF.

This clonotype has a handful of counts. The CDR3 sequence: CASSATGRNGYTF. The CDR3 DNA sequence: TGTGCCAGCAGTGCGACAGGGAGGAATGGCTACACCTTC. The chain employs TRBV3-1 and TRBJ1-2; TRBD1 matches 7 bases. Trimming took 6 bases from V and 6 from J; bases not matched to a gene: 7. CDR1 is LGHDT, CDR2 YNNKEL, per germline (reference sequence). The CDR3 has 13 residues.

This clonotype was found many times. The V and J genes are TRBV12-5 and TRBJ2-3, with D possibly being TRBD1 (6 bases). The CDR3 has 16 residues. Germline lookup yields CDR1 LGHNT and CDR2 FRNRAP. With 5 bases removed from V and 0 bases from J, the gap between germline ends came to 15 bases. In nucleotides, the CDR3 is TGTGCTAGTGGTGCAGCAGGGACAAGTAGCACAGATACGCAGTATTTT. Residues: CASGAAGTSSTDTQYF.

This clonotype was recorded a few times. This chain uses TRBV20-1 with TRBJ1-6; unclear D gene. V lost 8 bases, J lost 10 bases, and 18 bases lay in between. The CDR3 spans 13 residues. Germline CDR1 is DFQATT and CDR2 is SNEGSKA (reference sequence). CDR3 sequence: CSSNSRVRSPLHF. The CDR3 DNA reads TGCAGTTCCAACTCGAGAGTTCGGTCACCCCTCCACTTT.

This clonotype was detected many times. The chain uses TRBV10-3 and TRBJ2-5, with a weak D call TRBD2 (5 bases). The CDR3 runs to 13 residues. Germline CDR1 reads ENHRY; CDR2 reads SYGVKD. The germline V and J ends were trimmed by 0 bases and 7 bases, with 9 bases remaining between them. Written as DNA, the CDR3 is TGTGCCATCAGTGAGTCGGAGGCGGGGACCCAGTACTTC. It specifies CAISESEAGTQYF.

This clonotype has only a few counts. The chain carries TRBV12-3 or TRBV12-4 and TRBJ2-7; D gene ambiguous. V lost 5 bases to trimming and J lost 4 bases, with 15 bases between them. The CDR3 covers 14 residues. This CDR3 reads CASSRSTPGYEQYF. Written as DNA, the CDR3 is TGTGCCAGCAGTAGATCGACCCCTGGGTACGAGCAGTACTTC.

This clonotype was counted only a few times. This chain links TRBV27 with TRBJ2-2, with 9 bases matching TRBD1. The CDR3 has 16 residues. V lost 6 bases, J lost 5 bases, and 10 bases stayed unmatched. CDR1 is MNHEY and CDR2 is SMNVEV in the germline V gene (reference sequence). The CDR3 DNA sequence: TGTGCCAGCAGCTATACAGGGGGCAGAAGGACCGGGGAGCTGTTTTTT. It is translated as CASSYTGGRRTGELFF.

This clonotype came up a few times. V usage is TRBV7-6 and J usage is TRBJ2-3, with D perhaps TRBD1 (6 bases). V was clipped by 4 bases and J by 2 bases, with 13 bases between them. CDR3 length equals 15 residues. Germline V lookup: CDR1 SGHVS, CDR2 FNYEAQ. The CDR3 loop reads CASSSQGSLTDTQYF. The CDR3 nucleotides read TGTGCCAGCAGCTCGCAGGGGTCCCTCACAGATACGCAGTATTTT.

This clonotype was counted only a few times. The chain has TRBV27 and TRBJ2-1; 7 bases agree with TRBD2. With 5 bases clipped from V and 11 bases from J, the junction kept 6 bases outside the gene matches. The germline gives CDR1 MNHEY, CDR2 SMNVEV (reference sequence). The CDR3 has 12 amino acids. The CDR3 DNA sequence: TGTGCCAGCAGTACTAACGGGGGGAAGCAGTTCTTC. Amino acid sequence: CASSTNGGKQFF.

This clonotype was seen a handful of times. The chain employs TRBV7-2 and TRBJ1-5, with 9 bases lining up with TRBD1. The CDR3 has 16 residues. In germline, CDR1 is SGHTA, CDR2 FQGNSA. With 1 base clipped from V and 3 bases from J, the junction kept 4 bases outside the gene matches. The CDR3 DNA sequence: TGTGCCAGCAGCTTAGGGACAGGGGTATACAATCAGCCCCAGCATTTT. This codes for CASSLGTGVYNQPQHF.